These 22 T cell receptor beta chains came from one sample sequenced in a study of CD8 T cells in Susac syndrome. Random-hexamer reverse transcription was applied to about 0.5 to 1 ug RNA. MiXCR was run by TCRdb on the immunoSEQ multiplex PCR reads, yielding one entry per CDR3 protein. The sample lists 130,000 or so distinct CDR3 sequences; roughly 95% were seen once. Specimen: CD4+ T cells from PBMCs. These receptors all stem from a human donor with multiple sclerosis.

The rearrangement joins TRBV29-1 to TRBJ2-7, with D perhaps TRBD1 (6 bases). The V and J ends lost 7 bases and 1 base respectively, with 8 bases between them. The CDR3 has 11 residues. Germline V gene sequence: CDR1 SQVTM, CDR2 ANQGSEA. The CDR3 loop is CSGQDSYEQYF. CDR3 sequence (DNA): TGCAGCGGACAGGATTCCTACGAGCAGTACTTC.

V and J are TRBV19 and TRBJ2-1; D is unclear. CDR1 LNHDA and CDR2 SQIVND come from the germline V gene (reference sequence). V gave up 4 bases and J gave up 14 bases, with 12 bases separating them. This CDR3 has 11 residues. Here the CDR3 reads CASSNGPLEFF. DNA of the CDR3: TGTGCCAGTAGTAACGGACCACTTGAGTTCTTC.

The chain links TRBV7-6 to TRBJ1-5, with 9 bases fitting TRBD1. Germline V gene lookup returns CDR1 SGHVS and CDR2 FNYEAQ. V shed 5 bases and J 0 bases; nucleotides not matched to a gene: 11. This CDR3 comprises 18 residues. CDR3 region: CASSRTTGGEYSNQPQHF. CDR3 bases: TGTGCCAGCAGCCGGACGACAGGGGGGGAATATAGCAATCAGCCCCAGCATTTT.

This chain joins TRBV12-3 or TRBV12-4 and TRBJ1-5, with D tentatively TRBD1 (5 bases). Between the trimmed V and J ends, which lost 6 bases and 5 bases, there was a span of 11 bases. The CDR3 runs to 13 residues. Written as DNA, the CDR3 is TGTGCCAGCAGACGACAGATCGATCAGCCCCAGCATTTT. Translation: CASRRQIDQPQHF.

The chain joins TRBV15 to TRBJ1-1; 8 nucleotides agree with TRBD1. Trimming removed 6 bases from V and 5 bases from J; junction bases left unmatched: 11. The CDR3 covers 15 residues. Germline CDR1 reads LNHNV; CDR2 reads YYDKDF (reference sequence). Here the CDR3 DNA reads TGTGCCACCAGGAATTGGACAGGGTTGGGGACTGAAGCTTTCTTT. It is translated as CATRNWTGLGTEAFF.

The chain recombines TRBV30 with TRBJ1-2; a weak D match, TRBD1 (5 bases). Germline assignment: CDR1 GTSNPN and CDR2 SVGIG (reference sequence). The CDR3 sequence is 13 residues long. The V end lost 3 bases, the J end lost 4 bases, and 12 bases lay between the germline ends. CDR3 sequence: CAWSLGGAYGYTF. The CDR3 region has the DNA TGTGCCTGGAGCCTTGGGGGTGCCTATGGCTACACCTTC.

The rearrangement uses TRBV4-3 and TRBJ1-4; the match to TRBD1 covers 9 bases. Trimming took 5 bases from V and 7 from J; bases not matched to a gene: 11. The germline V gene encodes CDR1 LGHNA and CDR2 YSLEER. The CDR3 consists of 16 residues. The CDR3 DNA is TGCGCCAGCAGCGGGCCTTCCGGGACAGGGACTGAAAAACTGTTTTTT. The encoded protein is CASSGPSGTGTEKLFF.

The CDR3, as DNA: TGTGCCACCAGCAGTCCCCGGTCGGTGGAGGGTTACAATGAGCAGTTCTTC. Encoded protein: CATSSPRSVEGYNEQFF. The chain employs TRBV15 and TRBJ2-1, with a possible D match to TRBD2 (6 bases). The germline gives CDR1 LNHNV, CDR2 YYDKDF (reference sequence). The ends were cut back, 3 bases at V and 4 bases at J, with 19 bases in the middle. CDR3 length: 17 residues.

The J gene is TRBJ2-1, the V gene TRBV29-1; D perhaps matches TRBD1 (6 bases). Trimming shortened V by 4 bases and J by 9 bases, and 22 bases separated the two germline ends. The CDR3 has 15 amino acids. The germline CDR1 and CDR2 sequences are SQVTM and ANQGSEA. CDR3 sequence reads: CSVVRDTRTRGEQFF. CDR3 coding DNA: TGCAGCGTTGTACGCGACACCAGAACCAGGGGTGAGCAGTTCTTC.

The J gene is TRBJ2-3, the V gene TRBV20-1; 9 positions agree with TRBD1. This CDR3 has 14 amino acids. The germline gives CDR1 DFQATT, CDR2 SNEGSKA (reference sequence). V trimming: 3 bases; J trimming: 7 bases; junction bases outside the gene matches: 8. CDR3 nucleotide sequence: TGCAGTGCTAGTCCGGGGACAGGGAGAAATACGCAGTATTTT. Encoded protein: CSASPGTGRNTQYF.

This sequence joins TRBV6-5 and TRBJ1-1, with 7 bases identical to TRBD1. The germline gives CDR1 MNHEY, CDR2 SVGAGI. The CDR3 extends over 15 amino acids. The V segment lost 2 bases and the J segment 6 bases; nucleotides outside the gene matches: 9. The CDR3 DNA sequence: TGTGCCAGCAGTTACCGTCGACAGGGCATCGCTGAAGCTTTCTTT. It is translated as CASSYRRQGIAEAFF.

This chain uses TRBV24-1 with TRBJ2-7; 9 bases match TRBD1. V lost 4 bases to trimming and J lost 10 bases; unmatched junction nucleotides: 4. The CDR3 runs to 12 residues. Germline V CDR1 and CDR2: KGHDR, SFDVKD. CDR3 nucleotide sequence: TGTGCCACCAGTGACCCGGACAGGGGTCAGTACTTC. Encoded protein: CATSDPDRGQYF.

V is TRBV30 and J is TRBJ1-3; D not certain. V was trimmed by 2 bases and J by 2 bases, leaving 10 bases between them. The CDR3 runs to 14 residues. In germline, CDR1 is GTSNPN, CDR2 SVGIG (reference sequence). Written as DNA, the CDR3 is TGTGCCTGGAGTTCACAGACGCCTGGAAACACCATATATTTT. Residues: CAWSSQTPGNTIYF.

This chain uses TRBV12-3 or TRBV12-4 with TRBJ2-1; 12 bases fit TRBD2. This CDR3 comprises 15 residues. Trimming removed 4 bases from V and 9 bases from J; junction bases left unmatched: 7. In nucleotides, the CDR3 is TGTGCCAGCAGTTCTGGACTAGCGGGATTGTCTGAGCAGTTCTTC. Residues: CASSSGLAGLSEQFF.

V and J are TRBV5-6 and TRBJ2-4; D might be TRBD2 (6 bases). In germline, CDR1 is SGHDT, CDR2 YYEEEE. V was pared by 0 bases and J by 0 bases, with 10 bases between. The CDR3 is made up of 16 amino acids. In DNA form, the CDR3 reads TGTGCCAGCAGCTTGGTTTCGGGACTAGCCAAAAACATTCAGTACTTC. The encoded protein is CASSLVSGLAKNIQYF.

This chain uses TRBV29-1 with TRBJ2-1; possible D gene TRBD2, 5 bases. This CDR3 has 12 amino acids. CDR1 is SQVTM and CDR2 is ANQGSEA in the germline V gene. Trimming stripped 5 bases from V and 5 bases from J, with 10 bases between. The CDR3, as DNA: TGCAGCGTTTCTTCGGGGAACAATGAGCAGTTCTTC. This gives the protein CSVSSGNNEQFF.

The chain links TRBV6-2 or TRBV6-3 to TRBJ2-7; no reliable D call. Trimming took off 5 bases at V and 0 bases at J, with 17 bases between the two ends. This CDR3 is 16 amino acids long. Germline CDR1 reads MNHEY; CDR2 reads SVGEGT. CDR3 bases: TGTGCCAGCAGTCCCCCCCGATCGACGGGCTCCTACGAGCAGTACTTC. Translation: CASSPPRSTGSYEQYF.

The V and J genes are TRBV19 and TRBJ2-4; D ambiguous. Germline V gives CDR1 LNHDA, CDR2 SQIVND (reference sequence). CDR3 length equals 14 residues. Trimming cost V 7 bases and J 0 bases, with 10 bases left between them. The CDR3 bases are TGTGCCAGTACCCTGGACCTAGCCAAAAACATTCAGTACTTC. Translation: CASTLDLAKNIQYF. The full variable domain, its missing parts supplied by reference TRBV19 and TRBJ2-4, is DGGITQSPKYLFRKEGQNVTLSCEQNLNHDAMYWYRQDPGQGLRLIYYSQIVNDFQKGDIAEGYSVSREKKESFPLTVTSAQKNPTAFYLCASTLDLAKNIQYFGAGTRLSVL.

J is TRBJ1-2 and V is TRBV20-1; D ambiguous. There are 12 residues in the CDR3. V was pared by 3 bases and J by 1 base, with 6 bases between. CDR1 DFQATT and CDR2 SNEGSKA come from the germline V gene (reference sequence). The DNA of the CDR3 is TGCAGTGCTAGGGACCATAACTATGGCTACACCTTC. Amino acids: CSARDHNYGYTF.

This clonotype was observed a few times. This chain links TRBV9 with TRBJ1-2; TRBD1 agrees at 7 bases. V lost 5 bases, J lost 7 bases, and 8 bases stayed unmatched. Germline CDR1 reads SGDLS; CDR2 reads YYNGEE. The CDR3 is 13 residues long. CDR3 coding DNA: TGTGCCAGCAGTGAACAGGGGTTGGGTGGCTACACCTTC. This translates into CASSEQGLGGYTF.

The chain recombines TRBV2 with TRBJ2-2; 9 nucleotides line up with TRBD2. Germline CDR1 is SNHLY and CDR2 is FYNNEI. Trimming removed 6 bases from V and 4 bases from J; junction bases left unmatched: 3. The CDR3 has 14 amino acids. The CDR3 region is CASSGTSLTGELFF. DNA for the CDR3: TGTGCCAGCAGCGGGACTAGCCTCACCGGGGAGCTGTTTTTT.

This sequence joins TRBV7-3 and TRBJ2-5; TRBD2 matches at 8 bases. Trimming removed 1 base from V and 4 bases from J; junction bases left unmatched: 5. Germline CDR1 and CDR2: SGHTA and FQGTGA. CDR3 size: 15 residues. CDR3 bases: TGTGCCAGCAGCTTAAACGGGGGGGACTTAGAGACCCAGTACTTC. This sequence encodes CASSLNGGDLETQYF.